This TCR beta chain was identified during a study of PD-1 blockade in classical Hodgkin lymphoma. V lost 0 bases to trimming and J lost 3 bases, with 4 bases between them. This CDR3 is built from 13 residues. Germline V gives CDR1 SGDLS, CDR2 YYNGEE. Relapse after autologous stem cell transplantation occurred in every patient, and brentuximab vedotin exposure varied. This table comes from immunoSEQ multiplex PCR, and its TCRdb copy is limited to in-frame clones, with some not included. The sample has tens of thousands of clones, approximately 74% seen once. This clone turned up a few times. The material sequenced was peripheral blood mononuclear cells (PBMCs), taken before the second cycle of nivolumab. The clonotype comes from a human donor with classical Hodgkin lymphoma. This chain links TRBV9 with TRBJ2-1; D unclear. Here the CDR3 DNA reads TGTGCCAGCAGCGTAGGAGTCTACAATGAGCAGTTCTTC. It codes for CASSVGVYNEQFF. The full variable domain, rest sourced from reference TRBV9 and TRBJ2-1, is DSGVTQTPKHLITATGQRVTLRCSPRSGDLSVYWYQQSLDQGLQFLIQYYNGEERAKGNILERFSAQQFPDLHSELNLSSLELGDSALYFCASSVGVYNEQFFGPGTRLTVL.